This entry concerns a single T cell receptor beta chain. This sample was included in a study of response to subunit inactivated influenza vaccine. TCRdb re-analysed the RT-PCR reads in MiXCR, keeping a single row per CDR3 protein. The sample lists about 610,000 distinct CDR3 sequences; around 15% were seen once. V lost 2 bases to trimming and J lost 0 bases, with 12 bases between them. This CDR3 spans 16 amino acids. Germline CDR1 reads SGHAT; CDR2 reads FQNNGV. The chain uses TRBV11-2 and TRBJ2-3; D is unclear. This receptor was taken from a man between 45 and 60 years old who received an inactivated influenza vaccine. Sample: PBMCs from blood, taken about 11 days after vaccination. In DNA, the CDR3 is TGTGCCAGCAGCTTAAGACGACGGTCTAGCACAGATACGCAGTATTTT. Translating gives CASSLRRRSSTDTQYF. The complete variable domain, with remaining parts taken from reference TRBV11-2 and TRBJ2-3, reads EAGVAQSPRYKIIEKRQSVAFWCNPISGHATLYWYQQILGQGPKLLIQFQNNGVVDDSQLPKDRFSAERLKGVDSTLKIQPAKLEDSAVYLCASSLRRRSSTDTQYFGPGTRLTVL.